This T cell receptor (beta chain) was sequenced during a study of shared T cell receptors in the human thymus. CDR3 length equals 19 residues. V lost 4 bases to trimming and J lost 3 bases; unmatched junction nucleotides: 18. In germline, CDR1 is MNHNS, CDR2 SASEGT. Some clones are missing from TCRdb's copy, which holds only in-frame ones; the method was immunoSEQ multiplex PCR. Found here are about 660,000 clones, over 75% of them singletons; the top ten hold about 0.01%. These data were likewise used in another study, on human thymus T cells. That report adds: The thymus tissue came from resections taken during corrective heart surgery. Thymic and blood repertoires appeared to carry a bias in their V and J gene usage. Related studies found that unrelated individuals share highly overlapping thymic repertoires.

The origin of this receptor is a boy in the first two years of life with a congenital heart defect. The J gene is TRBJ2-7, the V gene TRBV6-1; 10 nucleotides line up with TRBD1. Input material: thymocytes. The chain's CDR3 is CASSGSTGGSRDLNYEQYF. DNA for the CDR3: TGTGCCAGCAGTGGGTCGACAGGGGGCTCGCGGGACCTTAACTACGAGCAGTACTTC.